The 31 T cell receptor beta chains below all came from one sample that was sequenced in a study of siplizumab effects on memory and regulatory T cells. Some clones are missing from TCRdb's copy, which holds only in-frame ones; the method was immunoSEQ multiplex PCR. The sample contains around 100,000 clones, about 90% of which appear only once. The specimen was Tregs sorted from blood. The source of these receptors is a human donor in good health.

This clone was counted a few times. The chain has TRBV7-9 and TRBJ1-4; perhaps TRBD1 as D (5 bases). V was trimmed by 5 bases and J by 1 base, leaving 17 bases between them. The germline V gene has CDR1 SEHNR and CDR2 FQNEAQ (reference sequence). This CDR3 comprises 17 residues. CDR3 residues: CASSAAGTDLTNEKLFF. CDR3 coding DNA: TGTGCCAGCAGCGCCGCCGGGACGGACCTAACTAATGAAAAACTGTTTTTT.

The chain joins TRBV18 to TRBJ2-5, with 7 bases matching TRBD1. The germline V gene has CDR1 KGHSH and CDR2 LQKENI. The CDR3 consists of 14 residues. The ends lost 3 bases at V and 2 bases at J; junction bases unmatched: 3. CDR3 in DNA: TGTGCCAGCTCACCCGGGACAGTTCAAGAGACCCAGTACTTC. It specifies CASSPGTVQETQYF.

The chain combines TRBV12-5 with TRBJ1-1, with 9 bases aligning to TRBD1. V trimming: 7 bases; J trimming: 6 bases; junction bases outside the gene matches: 6. Germline CDR1 reads LGHNT; CDR2 reads FRNRAP. The CDR3 has 13 amino acids. CDR3 sequence: CASALQGASEAFF. The CDR3 region has the DNA TGTGCTAGTGCCTTACAGGGGGCCTCTGAAGCTTTCTTT. The whole variable domain, remainder taken from reference TRBV12-5 and TRBJ1-1, is DARVTQTPRHKVTEMGQEVTMRCQPILGHNTVFWYRQTMMQGLELLAYFRNRAPLDDSGMPKDRFSAEMPDATLATLKIQPSEPRDSAVYFCASALQGASEAFFGQGTRLTVV.

The chain carries TRBV16 and TRBJ1-5; D gene unclear. With 1 base removed from V and 2 bases from J, the gap between germline ends came to 3 bases. The CDR3 has 13 residues. Germline CDR1 and CDR2: KGHSY and FQNENV. For the CDR3, the DNA is TGTGCCAGCAGCCAATACGGCAATCAGCCCCAGCATTTT. Amino acids: CASSQYGNQPQHF. The variable domain in full, with the rest retrieved from reference TRBV16 and TRBJ1-5, is GEEVAQTPKHLVRGEGQKAKLYCAPIKGHSYVFWYQQVLKNEFKFLISFQNENVFDETGMPKERFSAKCLPNSPCSLEIQATKLEDSAVYFCASSQYGNQPQHFGDGTRLSIL.

This rearrangement joins TRBV5-1 to TRBJ2-7; no clear D. CDR1 and CDR2 (germline): SGHRS, YFSETQ. CDR3 length equals 11 residues. Between the trimmed V and J ends, which lost 2 bases and 4 bases, there was a span of 4 bases. The CDR3 here is CASSLGYEQYF. The DNA for the CDR3 is TGCGCCAGCAGCTTAGGGTACGAGCAGTACTTC.

The rearrangement uses TRBV6-6 and TRBJ2-5; D tentatively reads TRBD1 or TRBD2 (5 bases each). The V gene's germline CDR1 is MNHNY and CDR2 SVGAGI (reference sequence). The length of the CDR3 is 13 residues. The V end was cut by 10 bases, the J end by 2 bases, with 14 bases between. CDR3 sequence: CATRGPRQETQYF. In nucleotides, the CDR3 is TGTGCCACCCGGGGACCGAGGCAAGAGACCCAGTACTTC.

This chain connects TRBV6-1 to TRBJ2-5, with TRBD1 matching over 7 bases. The end of the DNA is better explained by TRBJ2-7, so the J call may be wrong. CDR1 is MNHNS and CDR2 is SASEGT in the germline V gene. This CDR3 comprises 13 residues. The CDR3, as DNA: TGTGCCAGCAGAAAAAGGGGGCTTGACGAGCAGTACTTC. As protein: CASRKRGLDEQYF.

The count of this clone is one. The chain is built from TRBV7-5 and TRBJ2-3; no DNA check was done on the table's D call, TRBD2. TRBV7-5 is a known pseudogene. The CDR3 extends over 16 amino acids. DNA for the CDR3: TGTGCCAGAAGCCCGGGACTAGCGGGGACCACAGATACGCAGTATTTT. Amino acid sequence: CARSPGLAGTTDTQYF.

This chain joins TRBV9 and TRBJ2-2, with D unclear. V was trimmed by 0 bases and J by 2 bases, leaving 5 bases between them. Germline CDR1 and CDR2: SGDLS and YYNGEE. The length of the CDR3 is 14 residues. The CDR3 nucleotides read TGTGCCAGCAGCGTAGGGCCAAACACCGGGGAGCTGTTTTTT. It specifies CASSVGPNTGELFF.

The V and J genes are TRBV6-6 and TRBJ1-1, with 7 bases fitting TRBD1. V shed 5 bases and J 8 bases; nucleotides not matched to a gene: 5. This CDR3 has 12 residues. Germline values: CDR1 MNHNY, CDR2 SVGAGI (reference sequence). CDR3 bases: TGTGCCAGCAGTATCGACAGGGCGGAAGCTTTCTTT. Translated: CASSIDRAEAFF.

The chain is built from TRBV2 and TRBJ1-2, with TRBD1 identical over 11 bases. CDR1 is SNHLY, CDR2 FYNNEI, per germline. CDR3 size: 14 residues. V gave up 6 bases and J gave up 2 bases; unmatched junction bases: 2. The CDR3 sequence: CASRGQGENYGYTF. The CDR3 bases are TGTGCCAGCAGGGGACAGGGGGAGAACTATGGCTACACCTTC.

The V gene is TRBV2, the J gene TRBJ2-2, with 8 bases lining up with TRBD1. Trimming took 6 bases from V and 13 from J; bases not matched to a gene: 7. CDR1 and CDR2 (germline): SNHLY, FYNNEI. The CDR3 totals 12 residues. The DNA of the CDR3 is TGTGCCAGCAGGGGGGGACAGGCGGGGCTGTTTTTT. As protein: CASRGGQAGLFF.

The chain employs TRBV7-2 and TRBJ1-6, with unresolved D. CDR1 is SGHTA, CDR2 FQGNSA, per germline. Trimming left V 1 base short and J 11 bases short, with 12 bases between. CDR3 length equals 14 residues. The chain's CDR3 is CASSLEPVRTPLHF. CDR3 nucleotides: TGTGCCAGCAGCTTAGAACCGGTCAGGACACCCCTCCACTTT.

V gene TRBV6-5 combines with J gene TRBJ1-2, with D perhaps TRBD1 (6 bases). The CDR3 has 16 amino acids. Trimming stripped 0 bases from V and 2 bases from J, with 13 bases between. Germline lookup yields CDR1 MNHEY and CDR2 SVGAGI. The CDR3 reads CASSYSGRDTNYGYTF. The CDR3 DNA follows: TGTGCCAGCAGTTACTCCGGCCGGGACACAAACTATGGCTACACCTTC.

This clone occurred a few times. The rearrangement uses TRBV7-3 and TRBJ1-3; the D gene is possibly TRBD1 (6 bases). This CDR3 comprises 14 residues. V shed 3 bases and J shed 2 bases, with 8 bases lying between them. Germline V lookup: CDR1 SGHTA, CDR2 FQGTGA. The CDR3 sequence is CASSLTGAGNTIYF. DNA of the CDR3: TGTGCCAGCAGCTTGACAGGCGCTGGAAACACCATATATTTT.

The chain has TRBV5-1 and TRBJ2-7; TRBD2 matches at 8 bases. The CDR3 is 16 amino acids. The V and J ends lost 3 bases and 5 bases, in that order; junction bases with no gene match: 13. In germline, CDR1 is SGHRS, CDR2 YFSETQ. This CDR3 is CASSSRTSTFFDEQYF. Written as DNA, the CDR3 is TGCGCCAGCAGCTCGAGGACTAGCACCTTCTTTGACGAGCAGTACTTC.

The chain is built from TRBV10-3 and TRBJ2-7, with unresolved D. Trimming pared 3 bases from V and 0 bases from J, leaving 12 bases between. Germline CDR1 and CDR2: ENHRY and SYGVKD. This CDR3 region has 15 residues. The CDR3 is CAISDLSAFSYEQYF. CDR3 sequence (DNA): TGTGCCATCAGTGACCTCAGCGCGTTCTCCTACGAGCAGTACTTC.

This chain uses TRBV4-2 with TRBJ2-1, with 9 bases lining up with TRBD2. Germline lookup yields CDR1 LGHNA and CDR2 YNFKEQ. The ends lost 0 bases at V and 6 bases at J; junction bases unmatched: 6. CDR3 size: 16 residues. CDR3 loop: CASSQDLASGANEQFF. CDR3 DNA: TGTGCCAGCAGCCAAGATCTGGCTAGCGGGGCCAATGAGCAGTTCTTC.

Of note for this clone: The sample holds other DNA sequences that translate to the same CDR3. The chain is built from TRBV27 and TRBJ2-5; D tentatively fits TRBD1 or TRBD2 (7 bases each). The CDR3 is made up of 14 amino acids. V was shortened by 5 bases and J by 10 bases, with 20 bases between the two germline ends. Germline V gene lookup returns CDR1 MNHEY and CDR2 SMNVEV (reference sequence). The CDR3 here is CASSPGGDGLGQYF. The CDR3 DNA follows: TGTGCCAGCAGTCCAGGGGGGGATGGGCTAGGCCAGTACTTC.

The DNA of the CDR3 is TGTGCCAGCAGCTTAGCGCTTGGACTAGCGACAGATACGCAGTATTTT. It translates to CASSLALGLATDTQYF. The rearrangement joins TRBV7-9 to TRBJ2-3, with 9 nucleotides matching TRBD2. Germline CDR1 is SEHNR and CDR2 is FQNEAQ (reference sequence). This CDR3 region has 16 residues. Trimming cost V 0 bases and J 3 bases; bases outside gene matches: 4.

The chain is built from TRBV29-1 and TRBJ1-4, with TRBD1 identical over 7 bases. The CDR3 contains 15 residues. Germline V lookup: CDR1 SQVTM, CDR2 ANQGSEA. With 5 bases clipped from V and 3 bases from J, the junction kept 9 bases outside the gene matches. The CDR3 spells CSVPLDRVANEKLFF. DNA of the CDR3: TGCAGCGTTCCCCTCGACAGGGTGGCTAATGAAAAACTGTTTTTT. The full variable domain, completed using reference TRBV29-1 and TRBJ1-4, is SAVISQKPSRDICQRGTSLTIQCQVDSQVTMMFWYRQQPGQSLTLIATANQGSEATYESGFVIDKFPISRPNLTFSTLTVSNMSPEDSSIYLCSVPLDRVANEKLFFGSGTQLSVL.

The rearrangement links TRBV5-1 to TRBJ2-3, with TRBD2 identical over 15 bases. CDR3 length: 18 residues. Germline V CDR1 and CDR2: SGHRS, YFSETQ. V lost 4 bases and J lost 4; bases outside the gene matches: 10. CDR3 nucleotide sequence: TGCGCCAGCAGCCGGACTAGCGGGAGGGCCGTATCGGCAGATACGCAGTATTTT. Protein product: CASSRTSGRAVSADTQYF.

The J gene is TRBJ2-1, the V gene TRBV19; 8 bases match TRBD2. Unmatched junction bases numbered 6, after V lost 10 bases and J lost 4 bases. The CDR3 consists of 13 residues. Germline assignment: CDR1 LNHDA and CDR2 SQIVND (reference sequence). The chain's CDR3 is CATSTSGYNEQFF. The CDR3 DNA reads as TGTGCCACCAGTACTAGCGGATACAATGAGCAGTTCTTC.

The chain recombines TRBV28 with TRBJ2-3; D possibly corresponds to TRBD1 (5 bases). Germline values: CDR1 MDHEN, CDR2 SYDVKM. The CDR3 is 14 amino acids. Trimming cost V 6 bases and J 4 bases, with 14 bases left between them. The DNA of the CDR3 is TGTGCCAGCAGCCGGTTTCAAGGGGCAGATACGCAGTATTTT. Translated: CASSRFQGADTQYF.

This chain connects TRBV9 to TRBJ1-2; D unclear. The CDR3 loop spans 12 amino acids. The V end lost 4 bases, the J end lost 7 bases, and 11 bases lay between the germline ends. Germline V lookup: CDR1 SGDLS, CDR2 YYNGEE. CDR3 amino acids: CASSPVLAGYTF. DNA for the CDR3: TGTGCCAGCAGCCCGGTCTTGGCTGGCTACACCTTC.

The J gene is TRBJ1-5, the V gene TRBV18; no clear D gene. The V and J ends lost 2 bases and 6 bases respectively, with 11 bases between them. Germline loops: CDR1 KGHSH, CDR2 LQKENI. This CDR3 has 14 residues. The CDR3 DNA reads as TGTGCCAGCTCACCAGATGGAGAGGGTCAGCCCCAGCATTTT. Translating it yields CASSPDGEGQPQHF.

The J gene is TRBJ2-2, the V gene TRBV19; D ambiguous. Trimming took off 0 bases at V and 0 bases at J, with 5 bases between the two ends. Per the germline V gene, CDR1 is LNHDA and CDR2 is SQIVND (reference sequence). CDR3 size: 15 residues. The DNA of the CDR3 is TGTGCCAGTAGTATAGACAGCGCGAACACCGGGGAGCTGTTTTTT. Encoded protein: CASSIDSANTGELFF.

The table lists this clone with a count of one. The chain combines TRBV6-1 with TRBJ2-6; D tentatively reads TRBD1 or TRBD2 (5 bases each). Trimming stripped 4 bases from V and 0 bases from J, with 10 bases between. The germline CDR1 and CDR2 sequences are MNHNS and SASEGT. This CDR3 region has 16 residues. CDR3 sequence reads: CASSGDRLSGANVLTF. In DNA, the CDR3 is TGTGCCAGCAGTGGGGACCGACTCTCTGGGGCCAACGTCCTGACTTTC.

This chain links TRBV27 with TRBJ2-7, with D perhaps being TRBD1 or TRBD2 (6 bases each). This CDR3 has 14 residues. The germline V and J ends were trimmed by 4 bases and 4 bases, with 14 bases remaining between them. Germline CDR1 reads MNHEY; CDR2 reads SMNVEV (reference sequence). CDR3 DNA: TGTGCCAGCAGTTGGGGCGGAGGGGGTTACGAGCAGTACTTC. It specifies CASSWGGGGYEQYF.

Only one count was recorded for this clone. One end of the junction varies from germline; a read error may be responsible. The chain is built from TRBV6-5 and TRBJ2-5; either TRBD1 or TRBD2 may fit D (6 bases each). The germline V gene has CDR1 MNHEY and CDR2 SVGAGI. This CDR3 spans 13 amino acids. Here the CDR3 DNA reads TGTGCCACAAAGAGGGGGGACCAAGGGACCCAGTACTTC. Amino acid sequence: CATKRGDQGTQYF.

The CDR3 is CASSVHGRGETQYF. The CDR3, as DNA: TGTGCCAGCAGCGTCCACGGGAGGGGGGAGACCCAGTACTTC. This chain connects TRBV7-2 to TRBJ2-5, with 8 bases identical to TRBD2. The CDR3 loop spans 14 amino acids. The J segment lost 5 bases and the V segment lost 5 bases, leaving 7 bases of the junction unmatched. CDR1 SGHTA and CDR2 FQGNSA come from the germline V gene.